This T cell receptor beta chain was recorded in a study of CD8 T cells in ankylosing spondylitis. Trimming took off 4 bases at V and 7 bases at J, with 18 bases between the two ends. The CDR3 consists of 14 residues. Germline CDR1 is SGHRS and CDR2 is YFSETQ. The table lists this clonotype with many counts. The antigen remains unidentified. Study-wide points: Clones linked to the disease showed a CD8+ phenotype. They occurred at relatively low frequencies in peripheral blood. Disease-associated clones were reportedly significantly overrepresented in matched ankylosing spondylitis synovial fluid.

TCR beta libraries were made by quantitative 5'-RACE with molecular barcodes. One entry per CDR3 protein results from TCRdb running MiXCR on the 5' RACE reads. The repertoire includes more than 35,000 distinct CDR3 sequences, about 6% of them detected once, and approximately 12% sits in the top ten. The receptor comes from a male donor with ankylosing spondylitis or in good health (not recorded which). The rearrangement joins TRBV5-1 to TRBJ2-7; a weak D match, TRBD2 (6 bases). Sequencing used blood, either unsorted or a sorted T cell fraction (not recorded which). This CDR3 reads CASSPATSAGEQYF. The CDR3 nucleotides read TGCGCCAGCAGCCCTGCAACCTCGGCGGGGGAGCAGTACTTC.